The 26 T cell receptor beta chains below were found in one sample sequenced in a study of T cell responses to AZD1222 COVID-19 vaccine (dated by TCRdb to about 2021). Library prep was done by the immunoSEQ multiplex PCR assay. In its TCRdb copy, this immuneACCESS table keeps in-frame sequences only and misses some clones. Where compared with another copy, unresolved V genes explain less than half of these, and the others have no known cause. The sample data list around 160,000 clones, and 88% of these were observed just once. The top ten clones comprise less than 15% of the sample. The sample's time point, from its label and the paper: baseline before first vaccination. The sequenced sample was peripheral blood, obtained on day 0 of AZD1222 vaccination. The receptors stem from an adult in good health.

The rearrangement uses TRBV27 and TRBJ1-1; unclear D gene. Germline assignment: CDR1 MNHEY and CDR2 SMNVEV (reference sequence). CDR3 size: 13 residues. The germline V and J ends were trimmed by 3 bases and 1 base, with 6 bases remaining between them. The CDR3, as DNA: TGTGCCAGCAGTTTCAAACAGAACACTGAAGCTTTCTTT. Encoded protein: CASSFKQNTEAFF.

The CDR3 loop is CASSIMDGNTIYF. CDR3 DNA sequence: TGTGCCAGTAGTATAATGGATGGAAACACCATATATTTT. The chain has TRBV19 and TRBJ1-3; D ambiguous. The CDR3 covers 13 residues. From germline, CDR1 is LNHDA and CDR2 SQIVND (reference sequence). V was cut by 2 bases and J by 3 bases, with 5 bases left in between.

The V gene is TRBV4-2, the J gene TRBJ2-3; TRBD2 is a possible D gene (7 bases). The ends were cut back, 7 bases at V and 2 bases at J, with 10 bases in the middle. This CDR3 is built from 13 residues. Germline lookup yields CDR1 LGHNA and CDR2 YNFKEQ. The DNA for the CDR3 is TGTGCCAGCACGGGGGGCCCCACAGATACGCAGTATTTT. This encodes CASTGGPTDTQYF.

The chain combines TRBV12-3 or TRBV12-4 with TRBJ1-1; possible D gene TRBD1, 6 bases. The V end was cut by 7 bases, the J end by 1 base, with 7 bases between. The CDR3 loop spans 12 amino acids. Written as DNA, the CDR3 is TGTGCCAGCAAGGGGGGGAACACTGAAGCTTTCTTT. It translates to CASKGGNTEAFF.

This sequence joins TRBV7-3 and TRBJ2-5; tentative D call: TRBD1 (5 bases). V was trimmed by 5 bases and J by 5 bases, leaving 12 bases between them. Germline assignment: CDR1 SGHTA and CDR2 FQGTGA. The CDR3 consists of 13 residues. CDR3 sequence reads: CASSAGHTETQYF. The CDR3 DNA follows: TGTGCCAGCAGCGCAGGACATACGGAGACCCAGTACTTC.

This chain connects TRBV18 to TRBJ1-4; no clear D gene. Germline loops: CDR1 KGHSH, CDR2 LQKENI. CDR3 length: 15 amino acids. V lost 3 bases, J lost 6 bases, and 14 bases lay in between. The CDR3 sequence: CASSPRRREDEKLFF. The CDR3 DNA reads TGTGCCAGCTCACCTAGGCGGAGGGAGGATGAAAAACTGTTTTTT.

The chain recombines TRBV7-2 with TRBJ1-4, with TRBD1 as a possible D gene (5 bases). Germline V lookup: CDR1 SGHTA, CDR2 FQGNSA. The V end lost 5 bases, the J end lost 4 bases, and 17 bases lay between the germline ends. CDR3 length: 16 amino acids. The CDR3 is CASSPNPGGRNEKLFF. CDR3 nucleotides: TGTGCCAGCAGCCCAAACCCGGGGGGACGTAATGAAAAACTGTTTTTT.

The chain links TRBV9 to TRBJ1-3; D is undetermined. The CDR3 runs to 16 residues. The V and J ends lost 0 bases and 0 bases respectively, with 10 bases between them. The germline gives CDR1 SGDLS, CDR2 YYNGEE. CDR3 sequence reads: CASSVDRRGSGNTIYF. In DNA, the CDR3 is TGTGCCAGCAGCGTAGACAGACGGGGCTCTGGAAACACCATATATTTT.

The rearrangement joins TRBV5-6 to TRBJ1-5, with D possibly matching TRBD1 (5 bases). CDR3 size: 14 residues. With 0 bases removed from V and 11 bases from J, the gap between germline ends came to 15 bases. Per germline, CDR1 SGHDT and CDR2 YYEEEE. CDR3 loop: CASSLEGSVWAQHF. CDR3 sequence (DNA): TGTGCCAGCAGCTTGGAGGGGAGCGTCTGGGCCCAGCATTTT.

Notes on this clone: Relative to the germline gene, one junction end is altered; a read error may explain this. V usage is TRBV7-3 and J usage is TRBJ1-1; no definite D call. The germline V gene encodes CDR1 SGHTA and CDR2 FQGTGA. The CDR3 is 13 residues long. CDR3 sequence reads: CASSITSSTEAFF. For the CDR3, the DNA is TGTGCCAGCAGCATAACCTCCTCGACTGAAGCTTTCTTT.

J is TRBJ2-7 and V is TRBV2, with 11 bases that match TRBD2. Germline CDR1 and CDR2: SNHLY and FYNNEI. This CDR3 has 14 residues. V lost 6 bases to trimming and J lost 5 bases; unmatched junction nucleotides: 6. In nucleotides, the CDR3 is TGTGCCAGCAGATACCTAGCGGGGGGAAACGAGCAGTACTTC. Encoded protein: CASRYLAGGNEQYF.

In DNA, the CDR3 is TGTGCCAGTAGTATGAGCAGGGGGCTTTCTGGCTACACCTTC. Translating it yields CASSMSRGLSGYTF. The chain joins TRBV19 to TRBJ1-2; 8 nucleotides align to TRBD1. The ends lost 3 bases at V and 7 bases at J; junction bases unmatched: 7. The CDR3 has 14 amino acids. Germline V gene lookup returns CDR1 LNHDA and CDR2 SQIVND (reference sequence).

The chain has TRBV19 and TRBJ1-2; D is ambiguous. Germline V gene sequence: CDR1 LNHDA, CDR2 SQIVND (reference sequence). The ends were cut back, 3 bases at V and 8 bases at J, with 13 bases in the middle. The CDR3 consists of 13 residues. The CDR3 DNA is TGTGCCAGTAGTATGACCGGAAGCTCCGGCTACACCTTC. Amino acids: CASSMTGSSGYTF.

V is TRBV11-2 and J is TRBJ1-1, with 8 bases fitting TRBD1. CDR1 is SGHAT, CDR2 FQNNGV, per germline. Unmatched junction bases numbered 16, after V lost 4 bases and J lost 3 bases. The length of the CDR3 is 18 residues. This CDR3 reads CASSSLKPSGGHDTEAFF. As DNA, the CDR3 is TGTGCCAGCAGCTCCCTTAAGCCTTCAGGGGGCCACGACACTGAAGCTTTCTTT.

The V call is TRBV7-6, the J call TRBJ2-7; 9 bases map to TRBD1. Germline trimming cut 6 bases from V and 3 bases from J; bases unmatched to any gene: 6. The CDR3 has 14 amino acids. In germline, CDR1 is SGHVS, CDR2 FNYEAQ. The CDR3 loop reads CASSSGTGSYEQYF. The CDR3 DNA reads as TGTGCCAGCAGTTCCGGGACAGGGAGCTACGAGCAGTACTTC.

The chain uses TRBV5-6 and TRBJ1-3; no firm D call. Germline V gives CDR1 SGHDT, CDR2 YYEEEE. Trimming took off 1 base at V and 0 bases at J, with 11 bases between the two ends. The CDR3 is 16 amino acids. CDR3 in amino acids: CASSLLGQSSGNTIYF. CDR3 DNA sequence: TGTGCCAGCAGCTTGTTAGGCCAGAGCTCTGGAAACACCATATATTTT.

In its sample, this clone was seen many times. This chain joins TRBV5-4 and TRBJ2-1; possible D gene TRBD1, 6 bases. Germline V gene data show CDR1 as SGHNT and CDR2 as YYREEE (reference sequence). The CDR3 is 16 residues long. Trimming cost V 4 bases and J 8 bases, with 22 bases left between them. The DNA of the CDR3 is TGTGCCAGCAGCCCCGGAGGTGCCGGAACAGGGTATGAGCAGTTCTTC. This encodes CASSPGGAGTGYEQFF.

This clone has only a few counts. CDR3 in amino acids: CASSESPLHF. CDR3 in DNA: TGTGCCAGCAGCGAATCACCCCTCCACTTT. The chain carries TRBV21-1 and TRBJ1-6. TRBV21-1 is a listed pseudogene. CDR3 size: 10 residues.

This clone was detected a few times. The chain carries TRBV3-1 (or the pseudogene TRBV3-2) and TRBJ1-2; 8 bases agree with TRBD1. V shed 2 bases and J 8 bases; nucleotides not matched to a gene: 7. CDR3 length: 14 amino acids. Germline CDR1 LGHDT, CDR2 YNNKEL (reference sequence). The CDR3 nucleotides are TGTGCCAGCAGCCAAACCCAGTCAGGGGGCGGCTACACCTTC. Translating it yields CASSQTQSGGGYTF.

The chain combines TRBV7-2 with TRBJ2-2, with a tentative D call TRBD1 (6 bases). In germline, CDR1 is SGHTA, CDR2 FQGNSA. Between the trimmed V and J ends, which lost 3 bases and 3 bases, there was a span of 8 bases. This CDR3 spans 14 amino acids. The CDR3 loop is CASSLTGDTGELFF. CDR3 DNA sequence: TGTGCCAGCAGCTTGACAGGAGACACCGGGGAGCTGTTTTTT.

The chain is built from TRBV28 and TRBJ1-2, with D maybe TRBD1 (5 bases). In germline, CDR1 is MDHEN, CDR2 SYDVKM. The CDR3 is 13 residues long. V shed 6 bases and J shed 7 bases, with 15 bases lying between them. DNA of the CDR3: TGTGCCAGCAGGGGGGGAGTTATTGGTGGCTACACCTTC. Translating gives CASRGGVIGGYTF.

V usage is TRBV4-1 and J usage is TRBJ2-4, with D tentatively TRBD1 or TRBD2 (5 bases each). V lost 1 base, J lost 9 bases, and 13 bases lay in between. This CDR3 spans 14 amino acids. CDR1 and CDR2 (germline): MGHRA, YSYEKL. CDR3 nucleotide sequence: TGCGCCAGCAGCCAAGTGGCGGTCGGGGCCATTCAGTACTTC. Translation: CASSQVAVGAIQYF.

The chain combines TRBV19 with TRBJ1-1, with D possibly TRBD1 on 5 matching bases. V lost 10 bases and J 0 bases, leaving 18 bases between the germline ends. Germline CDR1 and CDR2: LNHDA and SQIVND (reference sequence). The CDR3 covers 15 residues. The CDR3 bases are TGTGCCACCGCTACACAGGCGTCCATGAACACTGAAGCTTTCTTT. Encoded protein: CATATQASMNTEAFF. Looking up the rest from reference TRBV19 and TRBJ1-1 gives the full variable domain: DGGITQSPKYLFRKEGQNVTLSCEQNLNHDAMYWYRQDPGQGLRLIYYSQIVNDFQKGDIAEGYSVSREKKESFPLTVTSAQKNPTAFYLCATATQASMNTEAFFGQGTRLTVV.

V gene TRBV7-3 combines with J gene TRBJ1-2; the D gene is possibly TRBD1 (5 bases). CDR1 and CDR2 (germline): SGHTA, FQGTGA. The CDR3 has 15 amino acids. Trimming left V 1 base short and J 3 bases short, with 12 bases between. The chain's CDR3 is CASSLNGREDYGYTF. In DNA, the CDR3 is TGTGCCAGCAGCTTAAACGGCAGGGAGGACTATGGCTACACCTTC.

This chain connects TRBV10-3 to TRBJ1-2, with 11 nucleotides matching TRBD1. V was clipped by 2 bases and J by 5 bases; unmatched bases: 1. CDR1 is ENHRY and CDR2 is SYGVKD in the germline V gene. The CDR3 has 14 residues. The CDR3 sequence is CAISEGTGGYGYTF. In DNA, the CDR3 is TGTGCCATCAGTGAGGGGACAGGGGGGTATGGCTACACCTTC.

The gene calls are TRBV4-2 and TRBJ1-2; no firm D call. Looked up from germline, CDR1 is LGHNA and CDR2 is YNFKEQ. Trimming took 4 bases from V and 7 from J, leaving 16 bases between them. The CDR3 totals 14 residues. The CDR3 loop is CASSPGLLLGGYTF. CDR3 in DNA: TGTGCCAGCAGCCCCGGACTGCTCTTGGGTGGCTACACCTTC.